Listed here are 5 T cell receptor beta chains from one sample, sequenced in a study of CD8 T cells in ankylosing spondylitis. Each CDR3 protein gets one entry after TCRdb re-called the 5' RACE reads with MiXCR. Among 200,000 or so distinct CDR3 sequences listed, around a sixth were seen once. The sequenced sample was blood, either unsorted or a sorted T cell fraction (not recorded which). The receptors were sampled from a male donor aged 5-30 years with ankylosing spondylitis or in good health (not recorded which).

Many counts were recorded for this clonotype. The chain combines TRBV30 with TRBJ2-3; 7 nucleotides agree with TRBD2. Trimming took 3 bases from V and 3 from J; bases not matched to a gene: 6. CDR1 and CDR2 from the germline V gene are GTSNPN and SVGIG (reference sequence). The CDR3 runs to 14 residues. CDR3 nucleotides: TGTGCCTGGAGCAGCGGGATTGGGACAGATACGCAGTATTTT. This sequence encodes CAWSSGIGTDTQYF.

This clonotype has a count of ten or more. This rearrangement joins TRBV12-3 or TRBV12-4 to TRBJ1-1; D may be TRBD1 (6 bases). The CDR3 covers 14 residues. The V and J ends lost 4 bases and 0 bases respectively, with 9 bases between them. The CDR3 spells CASSSDRMNTEAFF. The CDR3 DNA reads as TGTGCCAGCAGTTCGGACAGAATGAACACTGAAGCTTTCTTT.

There are many counts of this clonotype. V gene TRBV7-9 combines with J gene TRBJ2-7; the D gene is possibly TRBD1 (6 bases). V lost 1 base and J lost 4, with 8 bases in between. The CDR3 runs 13 residues. Germline V gene data show CDR1 as SEHNR and CDR2 as FQNEAQ (reference sequence). CDR3 sequence: CASSLGGQYEQYF. The CDR3 DNA reads TGTGCCAGCAGCTTAGGAGGACAGTACGAGCAGTACTTC.

The rearrangement joins TRBV6-5 to TRBJ2-7; 9 bases match TRBD1. The germline gives CDR1 MNHEY, CDR2 SVGAGI. J was trimmed by 4 bases and V by 6 bases; bases with no gene match: 7. This CDR3 has 14 amino acids. CDR3 sequence reads: CASRPQGASYEQYV. DNA of the CDR3: TGTGCCAGCAGACCACAGGGGGCGAGTTACGAGCAGTACGTC.

V is TRBV14 and J is TRBJ1-1; 7 nucleotides align to TRBD1. Per germline, CDR1 SGHDN and CDR2 FVKESK. The CDR3 extends over 16 amino acids. With 4 bases clipped from V and 1 base from J, the junction kept 9 bases outside the gene matches. The CDR3 loop is CASSPIRGWSNTEAFF. For the CDR3, the DNA is TGTGCCAGCAGCCCAATCAGGGGGTGGTCGAACACTGAAGCTTTCTTT.